Following are 8 T cell receptor beta chains from one sample sequenced in a study of T-cell reconstitution after alpha-beta-depleted transplantation in children. Unique molecular identifiers were incorporated when the TCRbeta library was constructed. TCRdb processed the PCR reads anew with MiXCR; each CDR3 protein has one entry. The sample has approximately 980,000 distinct CDR3 sequences; about 30% are singletons. The sequencing here drew on PBMCs, mostly from graft donor cells, taken 360 days after TCRalphabeta/CD19-depleted stem cell transplant. These receptors all stem from a boy under two years old who had a stem cell transplant for SCID, so the T cells may come from the graft donor.

The rearrangement uses TRBV16 and TRBJ2-7; TRBD1 matches 7 bases. The germline CDR1 and CDR2 sequences are KGHSY and FQNENV. V trimming: 1 base; J trimming: 2 bases; junction bases outside the gene matches: 8. CDR3 length equals 16 residues. CDR3 loop: CASSQFRGLVPYEQYF. The DNA for the CDR3 is TGTGCCAGCAGCCAATTTAGGGGGCTAGTCCCCTACGAGCAGTACTTC.

A single count supports this clonotype. The chain links TRBV21-1 to TRBJ1-5. TRBV21-1 is a pseudogene segment. The CDR3 extends over 15 amino acids. CDR3 amino acids: CASSSNDVRNQPQHF. The CDR3, as DNA: TGTGCCAGCAGCAGCAATGACGTGCGCAATCAGCCCCAGCATTTT.

Only one count was recorded for this clonotype. The chain has TRBV7-6 and TRBJ1-5; no clear D. The CDR3 consists of 14 residues. V was trimmed by 1 base and J by 7 bases, leaving 11 bases between them. The V gene's germline CDR1 is SGHVS and CDR2 FNYEAQ. Here the CDR3 reads CASSLGPTGQPQHF. The CDR3 region has the DNA TGTGCCAGCAGCTTAGGTCCAACGGGGCAGCCCCAGCATTTT.

This clonotype was seen a handful of times. The V gene is TRBV7-9, the J gene TRBJ2-7; tentative D call: TRBD2 (6 bases). The germline V and J ends were trimmed by 5 bases and 4 bases, with 21 bases remaining between them. Germline CDR1 and CDR2: SEHNR and FQNEAQ (reference sequence). The CDR3 sequence is 16 residues long. For the CDR3, the DNA is TGTGCCAGCAGCGTCCCCGGGACTCAAGATCCTTACGAGCAGTACTTC. The encoded protein is CASSVPGTQDPYEQYF.

V and J are TRBV28 and TRBJ2-3; the D gene is possibly TRBD2 (5 bases). Germline V gene lookup returns CDR1 MDHEN and CDR2 SYDVKM. The germline V and J ends were trimmed by 10 bases and 2 bases, with 25 bases remaining between them. The CDR3 is made up of 17 amino acids. CDR3 in amino acids: CAIAGIEPGRYTDTQYF. The DNA for the CDR3 is TGTGCCATAGCCGGGATCGAGCCTGGGCGTTACACAGATACGCAGTATTTT.

This rearrangement joins TRBV5-1 to TRBJ1-2; 8 bases line up with TRBD1. V shed 3 bases and J 4 bases; nucleotides not matched to a gene: 5. Germline values: CDR1 SGHRS, CDR2 YFSETQ. CDR3 length: 14 amino acids. As DNA, the CDR3 is TGCGCCAGCAGCTATCCAGACAGGGGCTATGGCTACACCTTC. It specifies CASSYPDRGYGYTF.

The rearrangement uses TRBV7-8 and TRBJ1-5; D is unclear. The V gene's germline CDR1 is SGHVS and CDR2 FQNEAQ. The CDR3 is made up of 15 amino acids. The germline V and J ends were trimmed by 1 base and 7 bases, with 14 bases remaining between them. The CDR3 is CASSLDGKSTQPQHF. CDR3 coding DNA: TGTGCCAGCAGCTTAGATGGGAAATCCACGCAGCCCCAGCATTTT.

The rearrangement uses TRBV5-1 and TRBJ1-1; D gene unclear. Trimming shortened V by 0 bases and J by 0 bases, and 9 bases separated the two germline ends. The CDR3 is 15 amino acids. The germline V gene encodes CDR1 SGHRS and CDR2 YFSETQ. In DNA form, the CDR3 reads TGCGCCAGCAGCTTGGGGGCGGGAATGAACACTGAAGCTTTCTTT. Translating gives CASSLGAGMNTEAFF.